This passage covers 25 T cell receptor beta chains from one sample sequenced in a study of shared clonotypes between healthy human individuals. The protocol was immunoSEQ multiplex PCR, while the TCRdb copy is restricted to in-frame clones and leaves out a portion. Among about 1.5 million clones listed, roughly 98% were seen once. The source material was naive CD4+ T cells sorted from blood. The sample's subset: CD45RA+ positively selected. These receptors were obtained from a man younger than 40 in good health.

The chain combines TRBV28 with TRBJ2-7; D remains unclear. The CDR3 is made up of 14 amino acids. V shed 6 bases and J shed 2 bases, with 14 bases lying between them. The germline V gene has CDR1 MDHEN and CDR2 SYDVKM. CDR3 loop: CASRSPIPPYEQYF. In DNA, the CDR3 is TGTGCCAGCAGATCCCCGATACCCCCCTACGAGCAGTACTTC.

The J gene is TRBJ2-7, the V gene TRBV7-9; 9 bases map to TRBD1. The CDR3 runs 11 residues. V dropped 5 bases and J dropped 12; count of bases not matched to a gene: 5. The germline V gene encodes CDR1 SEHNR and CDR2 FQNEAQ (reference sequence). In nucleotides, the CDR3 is TGTGCCAGCAGCAAAGGACAGGGGCTGTACTTC. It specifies CASSKGQGLYF.

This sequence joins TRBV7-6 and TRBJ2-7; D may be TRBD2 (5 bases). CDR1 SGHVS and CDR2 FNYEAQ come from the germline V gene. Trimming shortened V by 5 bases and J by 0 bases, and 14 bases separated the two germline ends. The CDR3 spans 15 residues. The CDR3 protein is CASSLVARPSYEQYF. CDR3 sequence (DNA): TGTGCCAGCAGCCTAGTAGCGCGACCCTCCTACGAGCAGTACTTC.

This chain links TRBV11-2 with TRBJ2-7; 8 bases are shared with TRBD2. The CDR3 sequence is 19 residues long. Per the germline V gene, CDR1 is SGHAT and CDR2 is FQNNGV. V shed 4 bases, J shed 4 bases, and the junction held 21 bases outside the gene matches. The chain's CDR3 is CASSSLAQTGTRRGYEQYF. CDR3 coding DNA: TGTGCCAGCAGCTCGCTGGCTCAGACCGGGACTAGAAGGGGGTACGAGCAGTACTTC.

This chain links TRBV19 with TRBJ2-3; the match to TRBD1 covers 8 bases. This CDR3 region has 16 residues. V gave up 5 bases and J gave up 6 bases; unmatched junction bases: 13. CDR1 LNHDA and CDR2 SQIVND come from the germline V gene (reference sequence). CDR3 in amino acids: CASSPTPARQGDTQYF. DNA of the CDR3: TGTGCCAGTAGTCCAACCCCGGCGAGACAGGGGGATACGCAGTATTTT.

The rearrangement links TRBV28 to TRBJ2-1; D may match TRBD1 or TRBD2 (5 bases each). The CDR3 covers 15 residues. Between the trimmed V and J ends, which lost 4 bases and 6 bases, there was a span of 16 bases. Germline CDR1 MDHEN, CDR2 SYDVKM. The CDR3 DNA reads TGTGCCAGCAGTTCCCGGGACCCCAACTTCAATGAGCAGTTCTTC. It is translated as CASSSRDPNFNEQFF.

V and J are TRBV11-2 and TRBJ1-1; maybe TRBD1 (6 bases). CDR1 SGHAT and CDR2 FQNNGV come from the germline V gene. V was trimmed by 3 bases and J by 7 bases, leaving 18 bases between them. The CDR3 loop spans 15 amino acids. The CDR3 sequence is CASSFSPQGRGEAFF. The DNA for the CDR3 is TGTGCCAGCAGCTTCTCCCCGCAGGGGCGCGGTGAAGCTTTCTTT.

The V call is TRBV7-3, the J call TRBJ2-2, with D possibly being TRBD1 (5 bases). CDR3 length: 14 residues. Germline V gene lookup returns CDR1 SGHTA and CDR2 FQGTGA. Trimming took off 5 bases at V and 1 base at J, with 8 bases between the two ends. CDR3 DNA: TGTGCCAGCAGCCAAAGGGGGAACACCGGGGAGCTGTTTTTT. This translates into CASSQRGNTGELFF.

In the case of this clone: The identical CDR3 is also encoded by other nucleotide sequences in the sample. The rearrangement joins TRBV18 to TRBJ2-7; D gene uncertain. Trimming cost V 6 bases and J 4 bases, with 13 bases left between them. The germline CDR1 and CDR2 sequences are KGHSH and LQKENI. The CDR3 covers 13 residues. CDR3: CASSPLGVYEQYF. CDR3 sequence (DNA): TGTGCCAGCTCCCCCCTTGGAGTTTACGAGCAGTACTTC. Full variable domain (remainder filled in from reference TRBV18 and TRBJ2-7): NAGVMQNPRHLVRRRGQEARLRCSPMKGHSHVYWYRQLPEEGLKFMVYLQKENIIDESGMPKERFSAEFPKEGPSILRIQQVVRGDSAAYFCASSPLGVYEQYFGPGTRLTVT.

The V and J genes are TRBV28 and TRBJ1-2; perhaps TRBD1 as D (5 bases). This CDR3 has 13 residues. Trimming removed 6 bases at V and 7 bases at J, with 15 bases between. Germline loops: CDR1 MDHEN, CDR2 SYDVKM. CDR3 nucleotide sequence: TGTGCCAGCAGACAGGTGGGAAGCGCTGGCTACACCTTC. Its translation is CASRQVGSAGYTF.

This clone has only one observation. Here the CDR3 reads CASSLISASGSDTQYF. The DNA for the CDR3 is TGTGCCAGCAGCTTAATAAGTGCTAGCGGATCAGATACGCAGTATTTT. The V gene is TRBV7-6, the J gene TRBJ2-3, with 7 bases identical to TRBD2. The germline V gene has CDR1 SGHVS and CDR2 FNYEAQ. V gave up 2 bases and J gave up 4 bases; unmatched junction bases: 9. There are 16 residues in the CDR3.

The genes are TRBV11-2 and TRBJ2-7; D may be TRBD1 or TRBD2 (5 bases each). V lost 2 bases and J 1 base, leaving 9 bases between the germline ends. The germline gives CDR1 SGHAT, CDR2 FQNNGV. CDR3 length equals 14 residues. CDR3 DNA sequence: TGTGCCAGCAGCTTAAGGGGCGGGTCCTACGAGCAGTACTTC. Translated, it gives CASSLRGGSYEQYF. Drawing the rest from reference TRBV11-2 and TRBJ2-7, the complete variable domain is EAGVAQSPRYKIIEKRQSVAFWCNPISGHATLYWYQQILGQGPKLLIQFQNNGVVDDSQLPKDRFSAERLKGVDSTLKIQPAKLEDSAVYLCASSLRGGSYEQYFGPGTRLTVT.

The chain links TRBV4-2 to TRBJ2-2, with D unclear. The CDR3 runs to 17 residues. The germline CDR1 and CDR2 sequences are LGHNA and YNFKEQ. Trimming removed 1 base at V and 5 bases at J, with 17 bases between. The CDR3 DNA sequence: TGTGCCAGCAGCCAAGGGATGCCTAATCCGCTTACCGGGGAGCTGTTTTTT. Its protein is CASSQGMPNPLTGELFF.

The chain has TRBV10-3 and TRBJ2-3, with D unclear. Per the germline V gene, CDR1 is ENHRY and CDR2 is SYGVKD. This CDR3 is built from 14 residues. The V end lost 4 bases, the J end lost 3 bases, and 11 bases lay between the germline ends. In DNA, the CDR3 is TGTGCCATCAGTGTTAGGGAAACTACAGATACGCAGTATTTT. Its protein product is CAISVRETTDTQYF.

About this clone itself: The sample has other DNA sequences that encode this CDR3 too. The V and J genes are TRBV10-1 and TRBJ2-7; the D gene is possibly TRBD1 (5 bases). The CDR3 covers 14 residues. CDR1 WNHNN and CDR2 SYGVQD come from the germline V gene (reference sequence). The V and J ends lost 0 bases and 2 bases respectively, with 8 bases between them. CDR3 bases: TGCGCCAGCAGTGAGTCCGGCAGGGCCTACGAGCAGTACTTC. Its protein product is CASSESGRAYEQYF.

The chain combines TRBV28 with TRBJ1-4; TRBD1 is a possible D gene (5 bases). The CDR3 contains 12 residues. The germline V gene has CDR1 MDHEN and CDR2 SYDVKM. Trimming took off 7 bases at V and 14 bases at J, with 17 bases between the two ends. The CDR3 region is CASTLGGRNLFF. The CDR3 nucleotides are TGTGCCAGCACTTTGGGGGGGAGAAATCTGTTTTTT.

As DNA, the CDR3 is TGTGCCAGTAGTAAATGGCAGGTCGGGGCTTATAGCAATCAGCCCCAGCATTTT. As protein: CASSKWQVGAYSNQPQHF. This chain connects TRBV19 to TRBJ1-5; a weak D match, TRBD1 (5 bases). From germline, CDR1 is LNHDA and CDR2 SQIVND (reference sequence). The CDR3 is 18 residues long. Trimming stripped 4 bases from V and 0 bases from J, with 19 bases between.

The CDR3 spells CASLGLAKNIQYF. The DNA for the CDR3 is TGTGCCAGCTTGGGACTAGCCAAAAACATTCAGTACTTC. This chain uses TRBV11-3 with TRBJ2-4; TRBD2 might be the D (6 bases). V lost 8 bases and J 0 bases, leaving 8 bases between the germline ends. Germline V CDR1 and CDR2: SGHNT, YENEEA. This CDR3 region has 13 residues.

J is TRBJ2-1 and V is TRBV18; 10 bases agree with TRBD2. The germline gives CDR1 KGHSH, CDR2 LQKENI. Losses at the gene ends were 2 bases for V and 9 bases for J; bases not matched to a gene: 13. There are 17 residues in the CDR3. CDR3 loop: CASSPFGAGGPFSEQFF. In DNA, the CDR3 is TGTGCCAGCTCACCATTCGGAGCGGGAGGGCCGTTTAGTGAGCAGTTCTTC.

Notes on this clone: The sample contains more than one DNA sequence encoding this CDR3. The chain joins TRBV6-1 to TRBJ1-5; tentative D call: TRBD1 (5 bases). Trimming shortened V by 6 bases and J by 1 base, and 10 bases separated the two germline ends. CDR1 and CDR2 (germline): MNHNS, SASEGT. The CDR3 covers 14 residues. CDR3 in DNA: TGTGCCAGCAGCGGGGGACTCAGCAATCAGCCCCAGCATTTT. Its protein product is CASSGGLSNQPQHF.

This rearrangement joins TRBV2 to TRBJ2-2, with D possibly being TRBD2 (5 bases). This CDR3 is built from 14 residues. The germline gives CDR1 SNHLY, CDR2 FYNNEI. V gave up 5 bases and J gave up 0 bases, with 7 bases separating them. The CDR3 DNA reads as TGTGCCAGCAGTCCGACTACGAACACCGGGGAGCTGTTTTTT. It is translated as CASSPTTNTGELFF.

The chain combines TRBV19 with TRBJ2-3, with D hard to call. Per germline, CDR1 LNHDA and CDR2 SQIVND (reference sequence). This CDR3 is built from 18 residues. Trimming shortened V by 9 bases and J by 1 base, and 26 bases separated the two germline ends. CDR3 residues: CASKLRAAPNFGTDTQYF. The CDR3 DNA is TGTGCCAGCAAACTTAGGGCAGCGCCCAACTTTGGCACAGATACGCAGTATTTT.

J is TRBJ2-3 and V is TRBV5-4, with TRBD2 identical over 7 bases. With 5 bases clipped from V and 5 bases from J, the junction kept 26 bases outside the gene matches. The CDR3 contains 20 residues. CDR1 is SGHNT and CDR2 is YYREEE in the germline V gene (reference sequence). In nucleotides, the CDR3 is TGTGCCAGCAGTCCGAAGAACCCGGGCCCCGAGGCGGGAGAGTTAGATACGCAGTATTTT. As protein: CASSPKNPGPEAGELDTQYF.

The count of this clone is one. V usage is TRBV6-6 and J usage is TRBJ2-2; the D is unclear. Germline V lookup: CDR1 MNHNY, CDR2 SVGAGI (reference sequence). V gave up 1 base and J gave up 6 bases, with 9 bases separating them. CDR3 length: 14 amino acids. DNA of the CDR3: TGTGCCAGCAGTTACTACGTCGCCTCCGGGGAGCTGTTTTTT. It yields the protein CASSYYVASGELFF.

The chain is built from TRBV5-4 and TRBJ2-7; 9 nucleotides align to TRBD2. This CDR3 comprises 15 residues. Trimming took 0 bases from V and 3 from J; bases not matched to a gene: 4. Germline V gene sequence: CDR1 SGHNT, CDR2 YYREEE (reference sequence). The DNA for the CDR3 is TGTGCCAGCAGCTTGGCCGTTAGCGGGAGCTACGAGCAGTACTTC. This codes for CASSLAVSGSYEQYF.